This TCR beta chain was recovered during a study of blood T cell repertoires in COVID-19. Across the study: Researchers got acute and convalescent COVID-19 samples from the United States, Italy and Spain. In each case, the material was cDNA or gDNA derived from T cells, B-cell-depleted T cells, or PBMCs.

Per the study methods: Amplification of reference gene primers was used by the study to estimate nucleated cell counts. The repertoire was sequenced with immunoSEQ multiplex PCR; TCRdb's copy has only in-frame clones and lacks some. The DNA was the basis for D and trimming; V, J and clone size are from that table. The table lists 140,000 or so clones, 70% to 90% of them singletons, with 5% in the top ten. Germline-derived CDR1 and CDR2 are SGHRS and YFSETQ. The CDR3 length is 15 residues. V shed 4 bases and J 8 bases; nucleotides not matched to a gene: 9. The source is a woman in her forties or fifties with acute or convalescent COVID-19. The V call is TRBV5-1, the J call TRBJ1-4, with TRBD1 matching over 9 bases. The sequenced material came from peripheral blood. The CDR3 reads CASSQQGAPGEKLFF. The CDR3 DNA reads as TGCGCCAGCAGCCAACAGGGGGCGCCGGGGGAAAAACTGTTTTTT.